Below are 32 T cell receptor beta chains sequenced from a single sample in a study of Graves' ophthalmopathy and Graves' hyperthyroidism. TCR beta CDR3 regions were amplified from RNA transcripts. Second-round multiplex PCR came after first-round RT-PCR with HTBI primers. MiXCR, run by TCRdb on the multiplex PCR reads, gives a single entry per CDR3 protein. Of roughly 500,000 distinct CDR3 sequences detected, approximately 15% appear once; the ten largest clones hold 9.5% to 10%. Sequencing input: blood. Receptors were obtained from a woman aged 25 to 45 with Graves' ophthalmopathy.

In its sample, this clonotype was seen many times. J is TRBJ2-5 and V is TRBV12-3 or TRBV12-4, with 8 bases lining up with TRBD1. This CDR3 has 16 amino acids. V lost 6 bases, J lost 2 bases, and 11 bases stayed unmatched. The CDR3, as DNA: TGTGCCAGCAGAACATCGCCCGGGACAGGACAAGAGACCCAGTACTTC. As protein: CASRTSPGTGQETQYF.

This clonotype was observed many times. The chain uses TRBV4-1 and TRBJ1-6, with D possibly matching TRBD1 (5 bases). This CDR3 comprises 16 residues. V was clipped by 4 bases and J by 6 bases, with 16 bases between them. Germline loops: CDR1 MGHRA, CDR2 YSYEKL. This chain's CDR3 is CASSLLWGVGNSPLHF. The CDR3 nucleotides are TGCGCCAGCAGCCTCTTATGGGGGGTTGGTAATTCACCCCTCCACTTT.

The chain has TRBV3-1 and TRBJ2-5, with D tentatively TRBD1 or TRBD2 (6 bases each). V lost 1 base, J lost 5 bases, and 14 bases lay in between. Germline V gene sequence: CDR1 LGHDT, CDR2 YNNKEL (reference sequence). The CDR3 extends over 15 amino acids. The CDR3 loop is CASSQASGGLETQYF. CDR3 coding DNA: TGTGCCAGCAGCCAAGCATCCGGGGGCCTTGAGACCCAGTACTTC.

The rearrangement links TRBV30 to TRBJ1-5, with D possibly TRBD1 on 5 matching bases. The V gene's germline CDR1 is GTSNPN and CDR2 SVGIG (reference sequence). The CDR3 spans 14 residues. Trimming took 0 bases from V and 7 from J, leaving 13 bases between them. CDR3 residues: CAWSVWGNGQPQHF. CDR3 DNA: TGTGCCTGGAGTGTATGGGGGAACGGGCAGCCCCAGCATTTT.

There are many counts of this clonotype. The chain employs TRBV6-5 and TRBJ2-7; D call uncertain. This CDR3 region has 13 residues. V lost 3 bases and J lost 2, with 8 bases in between. Germline CDR1 MNHEY, CDR2 SVGAGI. DNA of the CDR3: TGTGCCAGCAGTTATGGCAGGACCTACGAGCAGTACTTC. Protein sequence: CASSYGRTYEQYF.

This chain joins TRBV11-2 and TRBJ1-2; perhaps TRBD1 as D (6 bases). Germline loops: CDR1 SGHAT, CDR2 FQNNGV. V shed 2 bases and J shed 3 bases, with 13 bases lying between them. CDR3 length: 15 residues. CDR3 residues: CASSLTGSQDYGYTF. The CDR3 DNA reads as TGTGCCAGCAGCTTAACAGGGTCTCAGGACTATGGCTACACCTTC.

This clonotype was counted many times. The chain recombines TRBV27 with TRBJ2-5; TRBD2 agrees at 8 bases. The CDR3 sequence is 15 residues long. Trimming removed 6 bases from V and 5 bases from J; junction bases left unmatched: 11. Per germline, CDR1 MNHEY and CDR2 SMNVEV (reference sequence). The CDR3 DNA reads TGTGCCAGCAGCCGTCCCGCGGGGGGCGGGGAGACCCAGTACTTC. It yields the protein CASSRPAGGGETQYF.

In its sample, this clonotype was seen many times. The V and J genes are TRBV24-1 and TRBJ2-5; a possible D gene is TRBD1 (5 bases). The CDR3 is made up of 15 amino acids. V was pared by 3 bases and J by 1 base, with 11 bases between. Germline V gene sequence: CDR1 KGHDR, CDR2 SFDVKD. In DNA form, the CDR3 reads TGTGCCACCAGTGATCAGGACACGATCCAAGAGACCCAGTACTTC. This encodes CATSDQDTIQETQYF.

The J gene is TRBJ2-2, the V gene TRBV3-1, with 7 bases identical to TRBD2. V lost 3 bases to trimming and J lost 7 bases; unmatched junction nucleotides: 8. Germline loops: CDR1 LGHDT, CDR2 YNNKEL (reference sequence). The CDR3 consists of 15 residues. CDR3 in amino acids: CASSQAGLAVGELFF. The CDR3, as DNA: TGTGCCAGCAGCCAGGCAGGCCTAGCGGTCGGGGAGCTGTTTTTT.

As to this clonotype: A read error may be the cause here, since a much bigger clone is one base away. The CDR3 loop reads CASSPRRATGEPFF. The CDR3 coding sequence is TGTGCCAGCAGTCCTCGGAGGGCGACCGGGGAGCCGTTTTTT. The V and J genes are TRBV12-3 or TRBV12-4 and TRBJ2-2, with TRBD2 as a possible D gene (6 bases). The CDR3 is 14 residues long.

This clonotype was observed many times. The chain links TRBV14 to TRBJ1-6; 8 nucleotides align to TRBD1. The V gene end was trimmed by 1 base and the J gene end by 3 bases; junction bases not matched to a gene: 5. This CDR3 region has 17 residues. Germline lookup yields CDR1 SGHDN and CDR2 FVKESK. CDR3 region: CASSQGGQGHYNSPLHF. CDR3 sequence (DNA): TGTGCCAGCAGCCAAGGCGGACAGGGCCACTATAATTCACCCCTCCACTTT. The whole variable domain, filled in from reference TRBV14 and TRBJ1-6, reads EAGVTQFPSHSVIEKGQTVTLRCDPISGHDNLYWYRRVMGKEIKFLLHFVKESKQDESGMPNNRFLAERTGGTYSTLKVQPAELEDSGVYFCASSQGGQGHYNSPLHFGNGTRLTVT.

In this sample, this clonotype turned up a few times. The chain is built from TRBV4-1 and TRBJ1-1, with D maybe TRBD1 (5 bases). Germline CDR1 is MGHRA and CDR2 is YSYEKL. Trimming pared 2 bases from V and 1 base from J, leaving 11 bases between. This CDR3 has 15 amino acids. The CDR3 protein is CASSQWRQPNTEAFF. CDR3 DNA: TGCGCCAGCAGCCAATGGAGACAGCCGAACACTGAAGCTTTCTTT.

This clonotype was detected ten times or more. The chain couples TRBV27 to TRBJ2-7, with a tentative D call TRBD2 (6 bases). There are 14 residues in the CDR3. Germline CDR1 MNHEY, CDR2 SMNVEV (reference sequence). Trimming took off 3 bases at V and 2 bases at J, with 11 bases between the two ends. The CDR3 coding sequence is TGTGCCAGCAGTTTTGGGCGGGGACCCTACGAGCAGTACTTC. Its translation is CASSFGRGPYEQYF.

The DNA of the CDR3 is TGTGCCAGCAGTCCCGTCGGTTGGGGAAGCACAGATACGCAGTATTTT. This codes for CASSPVGWGSTDTQYF. The rearrangement links TRBV12-3 or TRBV12-4 to TRBJ2-3, with D unclear. The CDR3 covers 16 residues. V was cut by 5 bases and J by 0 bases, with 15 bases left in between.

There are many counts of this clonotype. The chain recombines TRBV30 with TRBJ2-7, with D possibly matching TRBD2 (6 bases). The CDR3 loop spans 16 amino acids. Trimming took off 6 bases at V and 0 bases at J, with 21 bases between the two ends. CDR1 and CDR2 (germline): GTSNPN, SVGIG (reference sequence). Written as DNA, the CDR3 is TGTGCCTGCCAGTCGAATCGGGAGAGGGGCTCCTACGAGCAGTACTTC. It is translated as CACQSNRERGSYEQYF.

There are many counts of this clonotype. This chain uses TRBV30 with TRBJ1-6, with D possibly being TRBD1 (5 bases). Germline values: CDR1 GTSNPN, CDR2 SVGIG (reference sequence). CDR3 length: 14 amino acids. Trimming cost V 2 bases and J 7 bases, with 12 bases left between them. CDR3 in DNA: TGTGCCTGGAGTTCCGGCAGGACAAATTCACCCCTCCACTTT. This codes for CAWSSGRTNSPLHF.

This clonotype was counted many times. This chain uses TRBV27 with TRBJ2-3; D may be TRBD1 (5 bases). The CDR3 extends over 14 amino acids. V was shortened by 3 bases and J by 13 bases, with 20 bases between the two germline ends. CDR1 and CDR2 (germline): MNHEY, SMNVEV (reference sequence). The CDR3 DNA is TGTGCCAGCAGTTTCGCCCCCCGTCGGTCCAGGGAGTATTTT. This sequence encodes CASSFAPRRSREYF.

This clonotype came up many times. The rearrangement uses TRBV7-2 and TRBJ2-5; D is possibly TRBD2 (6 bases). The length of the CDR3 is 14 residues. The V end was cut by 4 bases, the J end by 5 bases, with 14 bases between. Germline V lookup: CDR1 SGHTA, CDR2 FQGNSA. CDR3 sequence (DNA): TGTGCCAGCAGCTCGCCCCCCGGAGGGGAGACCCAGTACTTC. This encodes CASSSPPGGETQYF.

This chain uses TRBV7-3 with TRBJ1-1; D perhaps matches TRBD1 (6 bases). Trimming cost V 5 bases and J 4 bases, with 11 bases left between them. The V gene's germline CDR1 is SGHTA and CDR2 FQGTGA. This CDR3 is 13 amino acids long. CDR3 in amino acids: CASSKQGRTEAFF. As DNA, the CDR3 is TGTGCCAGCAGCAAACAGGGTCGCACTGAAGCTTTCTTT.

The chain couples TRBV6-5 to TRBJ1-2; D possibly corresponds to TRBD1 (5 bases). CDR1 is MNHEY, CDR2 SVGAGI, per germline. Trimming pared 2 bases from V and 6 bases from J, leaving 22 bases between. The CDR3 sequence is 17 residues long. This chain's CDR3 is CASSYREHYQGSDGYTF. The CDR3 bases are TGTGCCAGCAGTTACAGGGAACATTACCAGGGTTCTGATGGCTACACCTTC.

This clonotype was detected ten times or more. This chain connects TRBV6-1 to TRBJ1-5, with 10 bases identical to TRBD1. CDR1 MNHNS and CDR2 SASEGT come from the germline V gene. The CDR3 is 18 residues long. V was pared by 4 bases and J by 4 bases, with 13 bases of the junction left unmatched. The CDR3 coding sequence is TGTGCCAGCAGTGGTACCGGGACAGGGGAATATGGTAATCAGCCCCAGCATTTT. Encoded protein: CASSGTGTGEYGNQPQHF.

The table lists this clonotype with a few counts. This rearrangement joins TRBV2 to TRBJ2-7, with 7 bases that match TRBD1. The CDR3 totals 12 residues. Germline V gene lookup returns CDR1 SNHLY and CDR2 FYNNEI. V lost 11 bases and J lost 0; bases outside the gene matches: 4. CDR3 in amino acids: CAAGTVSYEQYF. CDR3 DNA sequence: TGTGCCGCCGGGACAGTCTCCTACGAGCAGTACTTC. The whole variable domain, remainder taken from reference TRBV2 and TRBJ2-7, is EPEVTQTPSHQVTQMGQEVILRCVPISNHLYFYWYRQILGQKVEFLVSFYNNEISEKSEIFDDQFSVERPDGSNFTLKIRSTKLEDSAMYFCAAGTVSYEQYFGPGTRLTVT.

Ten or more counts support this clonotype. It may be a read error: a sequence one base away is much more abundant. The V gene is TRBV27, the J gene TRBJ2-5; tentatively, D is TRBD1 (5 bases). V was cut by 2 bases and J by 2 bases, with 18 bases left in between. Germline assignment: CDR1 MNHEY and CDR2 SMNVEV (reference sequence). The CDR3 has 17 amino acids. The chain's CDR3 is CASSLGWAGHEQETQYF. CDR3 sequence (DNA): TGTGCCAGCAGTTTAGGGTGGGCCGGACACGAGCAAGAGACCCAGTACTTC.

On this clonotype itself: One base away lies a much larger clone, so this may be a sequencing read error. This chain links TRBV6-1 with TRBJ2-7; the match to TRBD1 covers 8 bases. The CDR3 sequence is 14 residues long. From germline, CDR1 is MNHNS and CDR2 SASEGT. The V segment lost 6 bases and the J segment 0 bases; nucleotides outside the gene matches: 4. CDR3 in amino acids: CASRTGDSSYEQYV. DNA of the CDR3: TGTGCCAGCAGGACAGGGGATTCCTCCTACGAGCAGTACGTC.

As regards this clonotype: This may be a read error, as it is one base from a much larger clone. This chain joins TRBV30 and TRBJ1-1; 7 bases match TRBD1. The germline gives CDR1 GTSNPN, CDR2 SVGIG (reference sequence). CDR3 length: 12 residues. V lost 5 bases and J lost 12; bases outside the gene matches: 12. This CDR3 reads CAWAQNRGESFF. The CDR3 nucleotides read TGTGCCTGGGCCCAAAACAGGGGAGAATCTTTCTTT.

The gene calls are TRBV29-1 and TRBJ1-1, with 7 bases aligning to TRBD1. The CDR3 has 10 amino acids. Trimming at V came to 5 bases and at J to 8 bases, leaving 2 bases not matched to a gene. Germline CDR1 and CDR2: SQVTM and ANQGSEA. The CDR3 DNA reads TGCAGCGTTTTGACAGGGGAAGCTTTCTTT. Amino acid sequence: CSVLTGEAFF.

CDR3 residues: CASSPTGKTASPSPEQYF. In DNA form, the CDR3 reads TGTGCCAGTAGTCCTACCGGGAAAACAGCCTCTCCCTCGCCTGAGCAGTACTTC. The V gene is TRBV19, the J gene TRBJ2-7, with a tentative D call TRBD2 (5 bases). The germline V and J ends were trimmed by 5 bases and 7 bases, with 30 bases remaining between them. Germline V CDR1 and CDR2: LNHDA, SQIVND (reference sequence). The CDR3 covers 18 residues.

On this clonotype: One end of the junction fails to match germline, which may point to a read error. The CDR3 sequence is CASGLTSLAGEIQYF. The CDR3 region has the DNA TGTGCCAGCGGGCTGACCTCTTTAGCGGGAGAGATCCAGTACTTC. The chain links TRBV2 to TRBJ2-5, with 9 nucleotides matching TRBD2. CDR1 is SNHLY, CDR2 FYNNEI, per germline. The CDR3 runs 15 residues.

This clonotype was detected many times. This chain links TRBV29-1 with TRBJ1-1, with D unresolved. The CDR3 covers 12 residues. Germline values: CDR1 SQVTM, CDR2 ANQGSEA. The V and J ends lost 5 bases and 1 base respectively, with 8 bases between them. CDR3 protein: CSVLTENTEAFF. CDR3 bases: TGCAGCGTTTTGACGGAGAACACTGAAGCTTTCTTT.

This clonotype was counted between two and nine times. J is TRBJ1-5 and V is TRBV30; possibly TRBD1 for D (5 bases). The V gene lost 2 bases and the J gene lost 8 bases, with 13 bases spanning the gap. Looked up from germline, CDR1 is GTSNPN and CDR2 is SVGIG (reference sequence). This CDR3 spans 13 amino acids. The CDR3 here is CAWSIGRGEPQHF. CDR3 DNA sequence: TGTGCCTGGAGTATTGGGAGAGGGGAGCCCCAGCATTTT.

This clonotype has just a few counts. V gene TRBV5-5 combines with J gene TRBJ1-1; D might be TRBD1 (5 bases). V lost 1 base and J lost 4, with 8 bases in between. Germline CDR1 is SGHKS and CDR2 is YYEKEE (reference sequence). The CDR3 loop spans 13 amino acids. DNA of the CDR3: TGTGCCAGCAGCTTGAGGGGCCCCACTGAAGCTTTCTTT. Residues: CASSLRGPTEAFF. The full variable domain, rest sourced from reference TRBV5-5 and TRBJ1-1, is DAGVTQSPTHLIKTRGQQVTLRCSPISGHKSVSWYQQVLGQGPQFIFQYYEKEERGRGNFPDRFSARQFPNYSSELNVNALLLGDSALYLCASSLRGPTEAFFGQGTRLTVV.

The rearrangement joins TRBV5-6 to TRBJ2-2; D uncertain. Germline lookup yields CDR1 SGHDT and CDR2 YYEEEE. Between the trimmed V and J ends, which lost 4 bases and 5 bases, there was a span of 12 bases. This CDR3 comprises 14 residues. In DNA, the CDR3 is TGTGCCAGCAGCCCAAGCTTGAGGACCGGGGAGCTGTTTTTT. Its protein product is CASSPSLRTGELFF.